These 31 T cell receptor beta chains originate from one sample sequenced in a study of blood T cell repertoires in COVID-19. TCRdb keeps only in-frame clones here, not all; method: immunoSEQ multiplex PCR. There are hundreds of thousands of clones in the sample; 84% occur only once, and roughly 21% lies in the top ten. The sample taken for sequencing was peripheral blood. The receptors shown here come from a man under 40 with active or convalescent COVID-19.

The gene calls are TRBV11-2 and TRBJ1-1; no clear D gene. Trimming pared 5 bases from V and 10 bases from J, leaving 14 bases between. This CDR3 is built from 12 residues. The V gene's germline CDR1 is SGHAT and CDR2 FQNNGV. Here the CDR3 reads CASSPARVPAFF. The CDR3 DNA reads TGTGCCAGCAGCCCAGCCCGGGTCCCAGCTTTCTTT.

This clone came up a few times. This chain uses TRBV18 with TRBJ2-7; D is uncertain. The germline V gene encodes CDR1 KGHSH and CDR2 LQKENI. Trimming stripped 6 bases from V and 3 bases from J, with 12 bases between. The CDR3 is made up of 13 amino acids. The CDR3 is CASSRGRDYEQYF. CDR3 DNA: TGTGCCAGCTCCCGAGGCAGAGACTACGAGCAGTACTTC.

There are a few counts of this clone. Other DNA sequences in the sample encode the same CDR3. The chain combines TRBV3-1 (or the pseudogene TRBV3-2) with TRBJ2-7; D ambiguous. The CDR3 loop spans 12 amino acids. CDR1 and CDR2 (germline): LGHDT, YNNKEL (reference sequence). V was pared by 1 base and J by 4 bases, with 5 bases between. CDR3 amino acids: CASSQAGYEQYF. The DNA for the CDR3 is TGTGCCAGCAGCCAAGCCGGGTACGAGCAGTACTTC.

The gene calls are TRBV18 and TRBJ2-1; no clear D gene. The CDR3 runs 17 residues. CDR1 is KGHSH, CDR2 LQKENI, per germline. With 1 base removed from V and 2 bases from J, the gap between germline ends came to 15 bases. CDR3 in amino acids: CASSPLLVQSTYNEQFF. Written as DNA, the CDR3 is TGTGCCAGCTCACCACTCTTGGTACAGAGTACCTACAATGAGCAGTTCTTC.

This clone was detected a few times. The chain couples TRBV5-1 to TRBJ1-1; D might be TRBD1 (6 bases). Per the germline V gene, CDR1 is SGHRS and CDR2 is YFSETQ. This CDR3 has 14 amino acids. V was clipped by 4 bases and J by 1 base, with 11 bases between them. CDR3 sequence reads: CASSVGGGNTEAFF. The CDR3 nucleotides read TGCGCCAGCAGCGTGGGAGGGGGGAACACTGAAGCTTTCTTT.

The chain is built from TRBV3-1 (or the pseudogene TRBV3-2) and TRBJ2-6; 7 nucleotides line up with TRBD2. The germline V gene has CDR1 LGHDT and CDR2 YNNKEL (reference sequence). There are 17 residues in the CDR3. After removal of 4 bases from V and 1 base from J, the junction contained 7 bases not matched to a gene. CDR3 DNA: TGTGCCAGCAGCCGCCCGGGGCGGGGGTCTGGGGCCAACGTCCTGACTTTC. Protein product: CASSRPGRGSGANVLTF.

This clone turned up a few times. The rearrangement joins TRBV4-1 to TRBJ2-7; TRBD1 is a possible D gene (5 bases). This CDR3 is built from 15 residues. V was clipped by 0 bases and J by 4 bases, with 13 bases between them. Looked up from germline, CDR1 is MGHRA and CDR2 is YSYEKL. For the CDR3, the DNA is TGCGCCAGCAGCCAAGAGCAAGGGGCCCCTTACGAGCAGTACTTC. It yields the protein CASSQEQGAPYEQYF.

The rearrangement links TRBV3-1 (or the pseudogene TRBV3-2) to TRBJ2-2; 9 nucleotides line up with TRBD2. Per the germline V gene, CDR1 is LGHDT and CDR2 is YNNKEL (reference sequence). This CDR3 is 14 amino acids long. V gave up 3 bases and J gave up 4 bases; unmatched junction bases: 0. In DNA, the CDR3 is TGTGCCAGCAGCCAGACTAGCGGCACCGGGGAGCTGTTTTTT. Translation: CASSQTSGTGELFF.

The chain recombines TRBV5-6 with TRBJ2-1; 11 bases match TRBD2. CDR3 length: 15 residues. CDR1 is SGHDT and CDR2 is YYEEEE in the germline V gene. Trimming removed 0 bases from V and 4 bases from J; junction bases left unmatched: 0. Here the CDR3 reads CASSLGLAGYNEQFF. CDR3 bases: TGTGCCAGCAGCTTGGGACTAGCGGGGTACAATGAGCAGTTCTTC.

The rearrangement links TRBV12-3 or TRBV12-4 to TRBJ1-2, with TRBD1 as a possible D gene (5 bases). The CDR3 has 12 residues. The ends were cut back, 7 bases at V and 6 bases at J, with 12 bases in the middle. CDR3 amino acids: CASTQGYHGYTF. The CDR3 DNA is TGTGCCAGCACCCAGGGCTACCATGGCTACACCTTC.

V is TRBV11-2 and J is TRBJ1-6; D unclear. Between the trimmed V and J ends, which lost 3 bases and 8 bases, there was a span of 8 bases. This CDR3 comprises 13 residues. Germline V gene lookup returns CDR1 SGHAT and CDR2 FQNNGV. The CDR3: CASSLVPDSPLHF. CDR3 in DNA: TGTGCCAGCAGCTTGGTACCGGATTCACCCCTCCACTTT.

The CDR3 here is CAWSVNPARSAFF. Written as DNA, the CDR3 is TGTGCCTGGAGTGTAAACCCGGCGAGGTCAGCTTTCTTT. The J gene is TRBJ1-1, the V gene TRBV30; D is uncertain. Trimming removed 0 bases at V and 10 bases at J, with 15 bases between. The germline gives CDR1 GTSNPN, CDR2 SVGIG (reference sequence). The CDR3 spans 13 residues.

CDR3 in amino acids: CASSPLRGAGVWAWNEQFF. Written as DNA, the CDR3 is TGTGCCAGCAGCCCGCTTAGGGGAGCGGGAGTGTGGGCTTGGAATGAGCAGTTCTTC. The rearrangement uses TRBV7-2 and TRBJ2-1, with 8 nucleotides matching TRBD2. Germline assignment: CDR1 SGHTA and CDR2 FQGNSA. The CDR3 has 19 residues. With V trimmed by 5 bases and J by 7 bases, 22 bases remained unmatched.

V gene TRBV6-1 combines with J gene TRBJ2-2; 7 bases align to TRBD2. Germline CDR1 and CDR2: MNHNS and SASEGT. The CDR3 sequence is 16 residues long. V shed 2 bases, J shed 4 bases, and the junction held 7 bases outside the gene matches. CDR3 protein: CASSEMRGSGTGELFF. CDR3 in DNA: TGTGCCAGCAGTGAAATGCGGGGGTCAGGCACCGGGGAGCTGTTTTTT.

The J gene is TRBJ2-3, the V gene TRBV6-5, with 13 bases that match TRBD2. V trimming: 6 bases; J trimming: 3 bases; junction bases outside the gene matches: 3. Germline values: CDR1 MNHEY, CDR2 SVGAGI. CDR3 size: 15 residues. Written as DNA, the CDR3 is TGTGCCAGCAGACTAGCGGGGGGGCATACAGATACGCAGTATTTT. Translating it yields CASRLAGGHTDTQYF.

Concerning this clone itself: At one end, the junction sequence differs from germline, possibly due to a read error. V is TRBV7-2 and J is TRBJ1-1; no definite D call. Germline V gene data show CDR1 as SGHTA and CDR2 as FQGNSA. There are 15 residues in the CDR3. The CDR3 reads CASSLATVVNTEAFF. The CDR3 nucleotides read TGTGCCAGCAGCCTAGCCACAGTAGTGAACACTGAAGCTTTCTTT.

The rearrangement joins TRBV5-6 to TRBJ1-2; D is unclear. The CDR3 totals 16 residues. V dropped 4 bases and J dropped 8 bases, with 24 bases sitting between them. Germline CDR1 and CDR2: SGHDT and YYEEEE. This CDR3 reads CASSPVGGAPVWGYTF. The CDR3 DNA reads TGTGCCAGCAGCCCCGTTGGCGGTGCGCCCGTATGGGGCTACACCTTC.

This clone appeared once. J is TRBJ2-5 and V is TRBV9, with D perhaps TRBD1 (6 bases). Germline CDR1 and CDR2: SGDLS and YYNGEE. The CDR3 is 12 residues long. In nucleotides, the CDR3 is TGTGGGCAGGGGCGTTTACCCGAGACCCAGTACTTC. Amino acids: CGQGRLPETQYF.

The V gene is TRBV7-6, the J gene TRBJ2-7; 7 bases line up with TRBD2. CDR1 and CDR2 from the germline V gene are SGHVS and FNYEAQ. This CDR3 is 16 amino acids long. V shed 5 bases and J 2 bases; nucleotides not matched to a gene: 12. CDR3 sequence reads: CASSLGVGRGPYEQYF. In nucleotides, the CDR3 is TGTGCCAGCAGCCTGGGGGTGGGGAGGGGCCCCTACGAGCAGTACTTC.

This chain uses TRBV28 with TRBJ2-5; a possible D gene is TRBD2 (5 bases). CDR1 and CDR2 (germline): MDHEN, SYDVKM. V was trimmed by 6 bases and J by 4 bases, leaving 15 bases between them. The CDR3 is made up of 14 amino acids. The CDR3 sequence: CASSTTSGGETQYF. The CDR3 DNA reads TGTGCCAGCAGCACTACTAGTGGCGGAGAGACCCAGTACTTC.

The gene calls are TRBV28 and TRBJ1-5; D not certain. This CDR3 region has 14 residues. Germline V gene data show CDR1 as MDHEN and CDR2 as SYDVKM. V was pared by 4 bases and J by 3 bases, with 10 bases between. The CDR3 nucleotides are TGTGCCAGCAGTTACCACAGTGACAATCAGCCCCAGCATTTT. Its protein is CASSYHSDNQPQHF. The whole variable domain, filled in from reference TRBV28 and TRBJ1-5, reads DVKVTQSSRYLVKRTGEKVFLECVQDMDHENMFWYRQDPGLGLRLIYFSYDVKMKEKGDIPEGYSVSREKKERFSLILESASTNQTSMYLCASSYHSDNQPQHFGDGTRLSIL.

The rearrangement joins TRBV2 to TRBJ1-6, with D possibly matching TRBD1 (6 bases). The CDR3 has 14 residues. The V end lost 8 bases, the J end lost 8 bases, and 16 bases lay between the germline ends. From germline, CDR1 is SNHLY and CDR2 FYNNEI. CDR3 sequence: CASWQGREDSPLHF. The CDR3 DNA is TGTGCCAGCTGGCAGGGGCGTGAGGATTCACCCCTCCACTTT.

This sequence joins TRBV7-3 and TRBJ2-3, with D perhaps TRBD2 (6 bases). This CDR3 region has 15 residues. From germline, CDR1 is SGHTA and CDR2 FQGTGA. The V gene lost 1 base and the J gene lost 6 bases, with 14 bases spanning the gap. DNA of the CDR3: TGTGCCAGCAGCTTAATGGCGGGATTCGAGGATACGCAGTATTTT. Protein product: CASSLMAGFEDTQYF.

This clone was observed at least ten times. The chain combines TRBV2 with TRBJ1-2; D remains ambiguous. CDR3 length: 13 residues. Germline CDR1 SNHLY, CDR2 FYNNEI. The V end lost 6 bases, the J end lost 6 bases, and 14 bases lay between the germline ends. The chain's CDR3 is CASRGRPTDGYTF. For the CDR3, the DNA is TGTGCCAGCAGGGGCAGGCCCACGGATGGCTACACCTTC.

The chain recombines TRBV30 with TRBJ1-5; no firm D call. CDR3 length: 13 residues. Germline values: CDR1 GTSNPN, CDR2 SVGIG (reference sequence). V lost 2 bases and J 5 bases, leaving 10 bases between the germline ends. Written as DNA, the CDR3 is TGTGCCTGGAGTAAAGCATTGCATCAGCCCCAGCATTTT. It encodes CAWSKALHQPQHF. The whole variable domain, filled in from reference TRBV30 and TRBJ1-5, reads SQTIHQWPATLVQPVGSPLSLECTVEGTSNPNLYWYRQAAGRGLQLLFYSVGIGQISSEVPQNLSASRPQDRQFILSSKKLLLSDSGFYLCAWSKALHQPQHFGDGTRLSIL.

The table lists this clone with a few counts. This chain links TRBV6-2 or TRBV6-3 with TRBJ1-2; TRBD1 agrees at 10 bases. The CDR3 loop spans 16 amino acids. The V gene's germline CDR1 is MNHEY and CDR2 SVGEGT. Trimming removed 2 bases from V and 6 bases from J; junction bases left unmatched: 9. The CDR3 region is CASSYLRTGGADGYTF. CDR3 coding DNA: TGTGCCAGCAGTTACCTTCGGACAGGGGGGGCTGATGGCTACACCTTC.

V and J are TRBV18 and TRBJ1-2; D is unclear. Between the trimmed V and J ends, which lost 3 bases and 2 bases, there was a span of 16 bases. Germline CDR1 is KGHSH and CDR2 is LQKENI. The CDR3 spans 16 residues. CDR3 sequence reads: CASSPVPDMRNYGYTF. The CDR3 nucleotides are TGTGCCAGCTCACCGGTGCCTGACATGAGAAACTATGGCTACACCTTC.

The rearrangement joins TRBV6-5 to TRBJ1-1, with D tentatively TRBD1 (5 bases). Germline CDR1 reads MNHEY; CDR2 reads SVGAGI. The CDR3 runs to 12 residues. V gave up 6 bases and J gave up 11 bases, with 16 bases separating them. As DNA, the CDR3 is TGTGCCAGCAGCCTAGCGGGGGAAGAGGCTTTCTTT. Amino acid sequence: CASSLAGEEAFF.

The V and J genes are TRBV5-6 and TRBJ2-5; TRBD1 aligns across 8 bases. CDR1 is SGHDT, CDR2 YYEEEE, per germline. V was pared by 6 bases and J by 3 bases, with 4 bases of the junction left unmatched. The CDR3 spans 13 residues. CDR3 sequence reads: CASISGGKETQYF. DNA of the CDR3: TGTGCCAGCATCTCAGGGGGCAAAGAGACCCAGTACTTC.

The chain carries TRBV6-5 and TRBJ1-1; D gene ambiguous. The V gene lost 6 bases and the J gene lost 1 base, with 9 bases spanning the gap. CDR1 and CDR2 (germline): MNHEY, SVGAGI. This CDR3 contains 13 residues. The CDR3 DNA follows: TGTGCCAGCAGCCCAAACAGGAACACTGAAGCTTTCTTT. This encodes CASSPNRNTEAFF.

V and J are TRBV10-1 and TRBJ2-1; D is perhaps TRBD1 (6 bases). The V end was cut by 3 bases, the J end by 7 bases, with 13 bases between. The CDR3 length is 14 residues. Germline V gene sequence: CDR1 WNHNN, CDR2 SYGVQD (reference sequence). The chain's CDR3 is CASSDTGKGNEQFF. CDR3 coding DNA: TGCGCCAGCAGTGACACAGGGAAGGGAAATGAGCAGTTCTTC.